This TCR beta chain came from a study of cytomegalovirus exposure and HLA in healthy donors. Whole-study findings and limits: Follow-up analysis later connected one missense variant in DCLRE1C with trimming of TCR beta V- and J-genes.

Concerning this clone: Its antigen is as yet unknown.

Trimming removed 0 bases from V and 4 bases from J, with 13 bases in between. The germline V gene encodes CDR1 LGHNA and CDR2 YSLEER. The CDR3 runs 16 residues. Healthy bone marrow donors made up the cohort. PCR used 60 Vbeta primers and 13 Jbeta primers. This table comes from immunoSEQ multiplex PCR, and its TCRdb copy is limited to in-frame clones, with some not included. The profile shows more than 200,000 clones, over 75% of them singletons. This clonotype was obtained from a man between 18 and 35 years old in good health and CMV-seronegative. This sequence joins TRBV4-3 and TRBJ2-1; a weak D match, TRBD1 (6 bases). The sequenced sample consisted of PBMCs. CDR3 DNA: TGCGCCAGCAGCCAAGAGTGGACAGAGACTTACAATGAGCAGTTCTTC. Translation gives CASSQEWTETYNEQFF.